This TCR beta chain is drawn from a study of vaccination effects on CD4 cells after COVID-19. Points on this clone: Antigen unknown.

Data came from immunoSEQ multiplex PCR; TCRdb stores just in-frame clones and leaves some out. The sample lists about 79,000 clones, roughly 74% occurring once. The CDR3 has 14 amino acids. Germline V gives CDR1 LGHDT, CDR2 YNNKEL (reference sequence). The ends lost 10 bases at V and 3 bases at J; junction bases unmatched: 3. Within the ViraFEST assay, antigen-specific CD4+ T cells underwent expansion with viral peptide pools prior to sequencing. At the end of around 11 days of culture, CD4+ T cells were isolated. The source was CD4+ T cells from PBMCs cultured with HCoV-229E spike peptides, collected before COVID-19 vaccination. The origin of this receptor is a human donor who received a COVID-19 vaccine. The chain couples TRBV3-1 (or the pseudogene TRBV3-2) to TRBJ2-5; 15 nucleotides match TRBD2. The CDR3 region is CATRTSGGEETQYF. The DNA of the CDR3 is TGTGCCACCAGGACTAGCGGGGGGGAAGAGACCCAGTACTTC.